This T cell receptor beta chain was recovered during a study of blood T cells in healthy people across ages. Broader study findings: PBMCs went unsorted, and a conclusive naive versus antigen-experienced comparison was therefore prevented.

This clonotype appeared a few times. Its antigen is unknown. A second about 7 to 12 cycle PCR used barcoded and J-beta primers. A 12-random-nucleotide template-switch adaptor tagged each cDNA molecule. One entry per CDR3 protein results from TCRdb running MiXCR on the 5' RACE reads. The profile shows 1.2 million to 1.5 million distinct CDR3 sequences, approximately 59% of them singletons. CDR3 length: 21 residues. Per the germline V gene, CDR1 is MGHRA and CDR2 is YSYEKL. V shed 4 bases, J shed 0 bases, and the junction held 21 bases outside the gene matches. The V and J genes are TRBV4-1 and TRBJ2-1; 7 bases fit TRBD2. The TCR originated in a man between 18 and 35 years old in good health. Sample: blood. The CDR3 loop reads CASSPQAREGNTVSSYNEQFF. The DNA for the CDR3 is TGCGCCAGCAGCCCCCAGGCCAGGGAGGGGAATACTGTGAGCTCCTACAATGAGCAGTTCTTC.